This T cell receptor beta chain was identified in a study of cytomegalovirus exposure and HLA in healthy donors. Whole-study results and caveats: Earlier results showed most TCR beta V segments being productive about 87% or about 30% of the time.

As for this clone: Its cognate antigen is unknown.

The PCR contained 60 Vbeta and 13 Jbeta primers. TCRdb's copy holds only in-frame clones and misses some; the assay was immunoSEQ multiplex PCR. The repertoire includes 130,000 to 150,000 clones, over 70% of them detected once, and approximately 4.1% sits in the top ten. The germline V gene encodes CDR1 LNHDA and CDR2 SQIVND (reference sequence). Trimming removed 9 bases from V and 5 bases from J; junction bases left unmatched: 9. This CDR3 region has 14 residues. The clonotype originates from a man between 40 and 49 years old in good health and CMV-seronegative. This sequence joins TRBV19 and TRBJ2-7; TRBD1 matches 11 bases. The material sequenced was PBMCs. Here the CDR3 DNA reads TGTGCCAGCCGAAACCCGGACAGGGGGCACGAGCAGTACTTC. Translated, it gives CASRNPDRGHEQYF.